Following are 18 T cell receptor beta chains from one sample sequenced in a study of T-cell reconstitution after alpha-beta-depleted transplantation in children. A library of TCRbeta sequences, prepared with unique molecular identifiers, was generated. TCRdb ran MiXCR on the PCR reads and lists one entry per CDR3 protein. Of about 110,000 distinct CDR3 sequences in the sample, 10% were seen once. The sample consisted of PBMCs, taken before TCRalphabeta/CD19-depleted stem cell transplant. The receptors stem from a boy between 2 and 10 years old with acute lymphoblastic leukemia, due to receive a stem cell transplant.

The V gene is TRBV3-1, the J gene TRBJ1-2; 8 bases fit TRBD1. Per the germline V gene, CDR1 is LGHDT and CDR2 is YNNKEL (reference sequence). The CDR3 length is 14 residues. Germline trimming cut 3 bases from V and 7 bases from J; bases unmatched to any gene: 7. CDR3 residues: CASSHPGGAFGYTF. CDR3 bases: TGTGCCAGCAGCCACCCAGGGGGCGCTTTTGGCTACACCTTC.

This clonotype was observed a few times. The V call is TRBV11-2, the J call TRBJ2-7, with D possibly being TRBD2 (7 bases). Germline V gives CDR1 SGHAT, CDR2 FQNNGV. Trimming removed 7 bases at V and 4 bases at J, with 17 bases between. The CDR3 sequence is 14 residues long. CDR3 in DNA: TGTGCCAGCATCCCCGGGGGGCGGGGTTACGAGCAGTACTTC. Translated, it gives CASIPGGRGYEQYF. The full variable domain, its missing parts supplied by reference TRBV11-2 and TRBJ2-7, is EAGVAQSPRYKIIEKRQSVAFWCNPISGHATLYWYQQILGQGPKLLIQFQNNGVVDDSQLPKDRFSAERLKGVDSTLKIQPAKLEDSAVYLCASIPGGRGYEQYFGPGTRLTVT.

This clonotype was seen many times. The chain carries TRBV10-3 and TRBJ2-7; 12 bases are a match to TRBD2. CDR3 length: 18 amino acids. With 4 bases clipped from V and 3 bases from J, the junction kept 13 bases outside the gene matches. CDR1 and CDR2 (germline): ENHRY, SYGVKD. CDR3 nucleotides: TGTGCCATCAGTGGGACTAGCGGGATTCCCTTAAAAGACTACGAGCAGTACTTC. Protein: CAISGTSGIPLKDYEQYF.

The gene calls are TRBV12-5 and TRBJ2-2; 7 bases align to TRBD1. J was trimmed by 7 bases and V by 0 bases; bases with no gene match: 8. The CDR3 spans 16 residues. Germline CDR1 reads LGHNT; CDR2 reads FRNRAP. The CDR3 here is CASGLVLGQVHGELFF. The DNA for the CDR3 is TGTGCTAGTGGTTTGGTACTCGGACAGGTTCACGGGGAGCTGTTTTTT.

In its sample, this clonotype was seen a few times. The chain combines TRBV11-1 with TRBJ2-3, with 8 bases matching TRBD2. This CDR3 comprises 21 residues. CDR1 and CDR2 (germline): SGHAT, FQDESV (reference sequence). Trimming at V came to 0 bases and at J to 4 bases, leaving 21 bases not matched to a gene. CDR3 nucleotide sequence: TGTGCCAGCAGCTTAGCCTCGCTGGGTAGCGGGGAGGATGGTGGGCCAGATACGCAGTATTTT. Translation: CASSLASLGSGEDGGPDTQYF.

The table lists this clonotype with a few counts. The chain combines TRBV28 with TRBJ1-1; tentative D call: TRBD1 (6 bases). From germline, CDR1 is MDHEN and CDR2 SYDVKM. The V and J ends lost 1 base and 1 base respectively, with 16 bases between them. The CDR3 runs to 17 residues. CDR3 protein: CASSLSYRVEGNTEAFF. The CDR3 nucleotides are TGTGCCAGCAGTTTATCGTACAGGGTTGAGGGGAACACTGAAGCTTTCTTT.

The genes are TRBV7-9 and TRBJ1-1, with D possibly TRBD1 on 5 matching bases. The V end was cut by 6 bases, the J end by 4 bases, with 21 bases between. CDR1 and CDR2 from the germline V gene are SEHNR and FQNEAQ (reference sequence). This CDR3 has 16 amino acids. The DNA of the CDR3 is TGTGCCAGCAGGCCTAGACAGTCGGGGACGGGCACTGAAGCTTTCTTT. This gives the protein CASRPRQSGTGTEAFF.

The chain employs TRBV20-1 and TRBJ2-7; D assignment may be TRBD1 or TRBD2 (5 bases each). Germline V gene lookup returns CDR1 DFQATT and CDR2 SNEGSKA (reference sequence). Trimming shortened V by 5 bases and J by 6 bases, and 23 bases separated the two germline ends. This CDR3 has 15 residues. The CDR3: CSAGTRWERGSEQYF. For the CDR3, the DNA is TGCAGTGCTGGCACGAGGTGGGAGAGGGGCTCCGAGCAGTACTTC.

The table lists this clonotype with a few counts. The rearrangement joins TRBV7-9 to TRBJ1-3, with 7 bases that match TRBD1. The CDR3 contains 15 residues. The junction had 6 bases not matched to a gene; V was cut back by 4 bases and J by 3 bases. CDR1 is SEHNR, CDR2 FQNEAQ, per germline (reference sequence). The CDR3 reads CASSSGQVDGNTIYF. DNA of the CDR3: TGTGCCAGCAGCTCCGGACAGGTCGATGGAAACACCATATATTTT.

Comments on this clonotype: This may arise from a read error, as a much more abundant clone is one base away. This rearrangement joins TRBV12-5 to TRBJ2-5; no reliable D call. Looked up from germline, CDR1 is LGHNT and CDR2 is FRNRAP. The CDR3 runs to 15 residues. Trimming removed 2 bases from V and 3 bases from J, with 13 bases in between. The DNA for the CDR3 is TGTGCTAGTGGTTTGTCGGTCATAGCAGAAGAGACCCAGTACTTC. This sequence encodes CASGLSVIAEETQYF.

This clonotype was counted ten times or more. V and J are TRBV6-6 and TRBJ2-1, with no clear D. Germline V gene sequence: CDR1 MNHNY, CDR2 SVGAGI (reference sequence). The CDR3 runs 11 residues. The ends were cut back, 10 bases at V and 5 bases at J, with 9 bases in the middle. The CDR3 loop reads CATRLNNEQFF. As DNA, the CDR3 is TGTGCCACCCGCTTGAACAATGAGCAGTTCTTC.

The chain couples TRBV3-1 to TRBJ2-5, with D perhaps TRBD2 (6 bases). Germline-derived CDR1 and CDR2 are LGHDT and YNNKEL (reference sequence). The CDR3 is 15 residues long. Between the trimmed V and J ends, which lost 3 bases and 4 bases, there was a span of 15 bases. For the CDR3, the DNA is TGTGCCAGCAGCCACGACATGGAGGGCTCAGAGACCCAGTACTTC. This gives the protein CASSHDMEGSETQYF.

This clonotype was observed a handful of times. V gene TRBV20-1 combines with J gene TRBJ2-3; D may correspond to TRBD1 or TRBD2 (6 bases each). V lost 3 bases, J lost 2 bases, and 18 bases lay in between. The length of the CDR3 is 16 residues. Germline CDR1 DFQATT, CDR2 SNEGSKA (reference sequence). This CDR3 is CSASRGPSYDTDTQYF. CDR3 bases: TGCAGTGCTAGCCGGGGGCCCTCTTACGACACAGATACGCAGTATTTT.

In its sample, this clonotype was seen a few times. V gene TRBV11-3 combines with J gene TRBJ2-1; 10 bases are a match to TRBD1. CDR3 length: 15 amino acids. With 3 bases clipped from V and 4 bases from J, the junction kept 3 bases outside the gene matches. Germline CDR1 reads SGHNT; CDR2 reads YENEEA. CDR3 in amino acids: CASSFGDRGYNEQFF. CDR3 in DNA: TGTGCCAGCAGCTTTGGGGACAGGGGTTACAATGAGCAGTTCTTC.

This clonotype was seen at least ten times. This chain links TRBV27 with TRBJ2-7; the D gene is possibly TRBD1 (5 bases). The CDR3 is made up of 11 amino acids. The germline gives CDR1 MNHEY, CDR2 SMNVEV (reference sequence). Deletions cut 7 bases from V and 6 bases from J, with 10 bases between. The CDR3 here is CASMTAGEQYF. The CDR3 bases are TGTGCCAGCATGACAGCCGGCGAGCAGTACTTC.

This rearrangement joins TRBV9 to TRBJ2-3, with D uncertain. From germline, CDR1 is SGDLS and CDR2 YYNGEE. V was clipped by 3 bases and J by 3 bases, with 11 bases between them. This CDR3 has 14 amino acids. In nucleotides, the CDR3 is TGTGCCAGCAGCGGAGGTCCTCATACAGATACGCAGTATTTT. Amino acid sequence: CASSGGPHTDTQYF.

This chain joins TRBV29-1 and TRBJ2-1, with D maybe TRBD2 (6 bases). From germline, CDR1 is SQVTM and CDR2 ANQGSEA. V lost 6 bases, J lost 6 bases, and 15 bases lay in between. The CDR3 is made up of 13 amino acids. The CDR3 nucleotides are TGCAGCGTCTCCGGGACGGGACTCAATGAGCAGTTCTTC. The encoded protein is CSVSGTGLNEQFF.

This clonotype was counted a few times. The rearrangement joins TRBV5-1 to TRBJ2-7; D is uncertain. The CDR3 has 13 residues. V was shortened by 0 bases and J by 3 bases, with 7 bases between the two germline ends. The germline gives CDR1 SGHRS, CDR2 YFSETQ. CDR3 nucleotides: TGCGCCAGCAGCTTGGGCGGCTACTACGAGCAGTACTTC. It translates to CASSLGGYYEQYF.